The T cell receptor (beta chain) described here comes from a study of preoperative IRX-2 immunotherapy in early breast cancer. The sample's treatment: preoperative locoregional IRX-2 cytokine immunotherapy. This phase Ib study tested locoregional IRX-2 cytokine immunotherapy given before surgery. The repertoire was sequenced with immunoSEQ multiplex PCR; TCRdb's copy has only in-frame clones and lacks some. The table has 3,000 to 4,000 clones, approximately 76% seen once; the top ten hold around 7%. Sample: tumor tissue, taken after IRX-2 immunotherapy. The receptor comes from a human donor with breast cancer.

The CDR3 spells CASSLRPAQGADTGELFF. CDR3 DNA sequence: TGTGCCAGCTCACTCCGCCCTGCACAGGGGGCCGACACCGGGGAGCTGTTTTTT. The genes are TRBV18 and TRBJ2-2, with 9 nucleotides matching TRBD1. The CDR3 covers 18 residues. J lost 3 bases, V lost 4 bases, and 12 bases had no gene match. The V gene's germline CDR1 is KGHSH and CDR2 LQKENI.